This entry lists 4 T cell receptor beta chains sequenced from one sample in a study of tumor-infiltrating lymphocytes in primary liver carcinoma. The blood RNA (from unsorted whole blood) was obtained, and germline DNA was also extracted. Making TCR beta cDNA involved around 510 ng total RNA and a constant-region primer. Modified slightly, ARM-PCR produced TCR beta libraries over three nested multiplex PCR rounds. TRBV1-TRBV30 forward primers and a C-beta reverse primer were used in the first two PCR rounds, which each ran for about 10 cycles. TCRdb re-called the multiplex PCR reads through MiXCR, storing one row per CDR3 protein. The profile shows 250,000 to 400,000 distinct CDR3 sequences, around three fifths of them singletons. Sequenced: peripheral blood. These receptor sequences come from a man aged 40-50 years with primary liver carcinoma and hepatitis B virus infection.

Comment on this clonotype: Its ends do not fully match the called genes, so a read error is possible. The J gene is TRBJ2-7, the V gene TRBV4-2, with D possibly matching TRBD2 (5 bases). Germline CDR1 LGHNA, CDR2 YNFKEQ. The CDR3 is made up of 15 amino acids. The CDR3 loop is CANSQEASRMGEQYF. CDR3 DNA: TGTGCCAACAGCCAAGAGGCTAGCAGGATGGGGGAGCAGTACTTC.

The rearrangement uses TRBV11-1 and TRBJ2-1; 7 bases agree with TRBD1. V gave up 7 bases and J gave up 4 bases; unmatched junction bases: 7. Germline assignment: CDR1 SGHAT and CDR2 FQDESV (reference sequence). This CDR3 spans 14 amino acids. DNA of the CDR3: TGTGCCAGCATCTCCAGGACAGGTTACAATGAGCAGTTCTTC. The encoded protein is CASISRTGYNEQFF.

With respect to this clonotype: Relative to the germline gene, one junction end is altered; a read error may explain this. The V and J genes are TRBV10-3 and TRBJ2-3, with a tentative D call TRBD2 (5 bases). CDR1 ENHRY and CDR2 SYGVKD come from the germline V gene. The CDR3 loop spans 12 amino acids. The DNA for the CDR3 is TGTGTCACCGGGATCGGCACGGATACGCAGTATTTT. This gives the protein CVTGIGTDTQYF.

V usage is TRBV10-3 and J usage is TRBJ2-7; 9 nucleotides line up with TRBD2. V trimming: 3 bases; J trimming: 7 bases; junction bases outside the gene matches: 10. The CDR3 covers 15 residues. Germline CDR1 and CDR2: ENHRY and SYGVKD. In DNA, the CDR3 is TGTGCCATCAGTGAATCGGGACTAGCAGCAGGGGAGCAGTACTTC. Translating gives CAISESGLAAGEQYF.